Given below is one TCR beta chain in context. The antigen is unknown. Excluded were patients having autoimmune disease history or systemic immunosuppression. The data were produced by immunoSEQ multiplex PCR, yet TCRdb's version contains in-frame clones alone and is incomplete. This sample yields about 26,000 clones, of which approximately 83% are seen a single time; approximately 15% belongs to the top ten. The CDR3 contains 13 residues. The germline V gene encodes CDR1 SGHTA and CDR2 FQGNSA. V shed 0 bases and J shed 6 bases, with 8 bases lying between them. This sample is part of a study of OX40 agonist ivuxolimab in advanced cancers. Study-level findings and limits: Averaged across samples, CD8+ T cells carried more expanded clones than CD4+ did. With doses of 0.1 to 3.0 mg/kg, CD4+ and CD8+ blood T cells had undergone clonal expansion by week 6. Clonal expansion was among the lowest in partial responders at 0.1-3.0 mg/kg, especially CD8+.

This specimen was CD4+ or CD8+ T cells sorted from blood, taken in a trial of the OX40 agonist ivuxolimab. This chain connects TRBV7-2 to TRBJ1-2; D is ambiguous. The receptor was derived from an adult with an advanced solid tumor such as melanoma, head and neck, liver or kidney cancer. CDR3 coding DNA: TGTGCCAGCAGCTTAGCCCTATTTGATGGCTACACCTTC. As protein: CASSLALFDGYTF.